These 15 T cell receptor beta chains came from one sample sequenced in a study of high-grade serous ovarian cancer treatment subgroups. The repertoire was sequenced with immunoSEQ multiplex PCR; TCRdb's copy has only in-frame clones and lacks some. The data hold roughly 10,000 clones, with about four fifths observed a single time. Tumor samples were taken before definitive surgery or chemotherapy. The specimen was tumor tissue. The receptor set was obtained from a human donor with high-grade serous ovarian cancer.

The rearrangement links TRBV5-1 to TRBJ2-1; TRBD1 matches 8 bases. The CDR3 sequence is 14 residues long. V lost 2 bases and J lost 2; bases outside the gene matches: 0. Germline V gene data show CDR1 as SGHRS and CDR2 as YFSETQ. CDR3 loop: CASSLQGAYNEQFF. As DNA, the CDR3 is TGCGCCAGCAGCTTACAGGGGGCCTACAATGAGCAGTTCTTC.

The V gene is TRBV27, the J gene TRBJ2-1, with TRBD1 as a possible D gene (6 bases). The CDR3 contains 15 residues. Trimming cost V 6 bases and J 3 bases, with 15 bases left between them. Germline V gene sequence: CDR1 MNHEY, CDR2 SMNVEV (reference sequence). Here the CDR3 reads CASSPGTRGYNEQFF. In DNA, the CDR3 is TGTGCCAGCAGCCCCGGGACCAGGGGCTACAATGAGCAGTTCTTC.

The chain combines TRBV2 with TRBJ2-2; maybe TRBD1 (5 bases). The CDR3 is 14 residues long. The germline CDR1 and CDR2 sequences are SNHLY and FYNNEI. Trimming stripped 0 bases from V and 5 bases from J, with 7 bases between. CDR3 sequence reads: CASSEAAGTGELFF. Written as DNA, the CDR3 is TGTGCCAGCAGTGAAGCGGCAGGGACCGGGGAGCTGTTTTTT.

The chain carries TRBV2 and TRBJ2-1; a weak D match, TRBD1 (6 bases). Germline-derived CDR1 and CDR2 are SNHLY and FYNNEI. The CDR3 has 11 residues. Deletions cut 7 bases from V and 8 bases from J, with 9 bases between. The CDR3 nucleotides read TGTGCCAGCACCGGGACATATGAGCAGTTCTTC. Protein: CASTGTYEQFF.

In its sample, this clone was seen a few times. The rearrangement uses TRBV7-9 and TRBJ2-7, with D unclear. The CDR3 is 13 amino acids. The germline V and J ends were trimmed by 1 base and 7 bases, with 11 bases remaining between them. The germline CDR1 and CDR2 sequences are SEHNR and FQNEAQ (reference sequence). For the CDR3, the DNA is TGTGCCAGCAGCTTAGTGATCCAGGCTGAGCAGTACTTC. Translation: CASSLVIQAEQYF.

The rearrangement links TRBV6-5 to TRBJ2-2; D is unclear. This CDR3 region has 11 residues. V lost 8 bases to trimming and J lost 7 bases, with 8 bases between them. Germline values: CDR1 MNHEY, CDR2 SVGAGI. CDR3 sequence reads: CASQGSGELFF. The DNA for the CDR3 is TGTGCCAGCCAAGGAAGCGGGGAGCTGTTTTTT.

The V call is TRBV6-4, the J call TRBJ1-2; TRBD1 matches 9 bases. V was pared by 3 bases and J by 8 bases, with 7 bases of the junction left unmatched. There are 14 residues in the CDR3. CDR1 is MRHNA and CDR2 is SNTAGT in the germline V gene. CDR3: CASSESTGGWGYTF. The CDR3 DNA is TGTGCCAGCAGTGAAAGTACAGGGGGCTGGGGCTACACCTTC.

The chain employs TRBV7-9 and TRBJ2-6; D uncertain. Germline V CDR1 and CDR2: SEHNR, FQNEAQ (reference sequence). CDR3 length: 12 amino acids. The V end was cut by 7 bases, the J end by 4 bases, with 5 bases between. Here the CDR3 reads CASMGGANVLTF. The CDR3 nucleotides are TGTGCCAGCATGGGAGGGGCCAACGTCCTGACTTTC.

The chain joins TRBV13 to TRBJ1-2; D is unclear. Germline V gene sequence: CDR1 PRHDT, CDR2 FYEKMQ (reference sequence). There are 13 residues in the CDR3. Trimming pared 6 bases from V and 0 bases from J, leaving 8 bases between. The CDR3 region is CASRDGTNYGYTF. Written as DNA, the CDR3 is TGTGCCAGCAGGGACGGCACTAACTATGGCTACACCTTC. The full variable domain, with the rest looked up from reference TRBV13 and TRBJ1-2, is AAGVIQSPRHLIKEKRETATLKCYPIPRHDTVYWYQQGPGQDPQFLISFYEKMQSDKGSIPDRFSAQQFSDYHSELNMSSLELGDSALYFCASRDGTNYGYTFGSGTRLTVV.

There are a few counts of this clone. The CDR3 bases are TGTGCCAGTAGTATGGGACTGGGGGATGGCTACACCTTC. Translating gives CASSMGLGDGYTF. J is TRBJ1-2 and V is TRBV19; possibly TRBD1 for D (5 bases). Germline assignment: CDR1 LNHDA and CDR2 SQIVND (reference sequence). The V and J ends lost 3 bases and 6 bases respectively, with 11 bases between them. The CDR3 sequence is 13 residues long.

The genes are TRBV5-4 and TRBJ2-2; TRBD2 aligns across 7 bases. This CDR3 comprises 17 residues. Germline loops: CDR1 SGHNT, CDR2 YYREEE (reference sequence). Losses at the gene ends were 0 bases for V and 3 bases for J; bases not matched to a gene: 8. The CDR3 nucleotides read TGTGCCAGCAGCTTGGGAGTCAGCGGGACTTACACCGGGGAGCTGTTTTTT. Translated: CASSLGVSGTYTGELFF.

This chain uses TRBV5-1 with TRBJ2-3; 7 bases map to TRBD2. The J segment lost 3 bases and the V segment lost 4 bases, leaving 11 bases of the junction unmatched. There are 16 residues in the CDR3. Germline V CDR1 and CDR2: SGHRS, YFSETQ. The CDR3 DNA sequence: TGCGCCAGCAGCCCTGGGCGCGGGAGTTCGACAGATACGCAGTATTTT. This gives the protein CASSPGRGSSTDTQYF.

The chain joins TRBV19 to TRBJ2-2; D is possibly TRBD2 (5 bases). The CDR3 consists of 14 residues. Germline-derived CDR1 and CDR2 are LNHDA and SQIVND (reference sequence). Trimming shortened V by 7 bases and J by 4 bases, and 13 bases separated the two germline ends. This CDR3 is CASKWEFSTGELFF. The CDR3 DNA sequence: TGTGCCAGTAAGTGGGAGTTTAGCACCGGGGAGCTGTTTTTT.

This clone came up a few times. The DNA of the CDR3 is TGTGCCACCAGCAGAGAACTCATCTCCTACGAGCAGTACTTC. Translation: CATSRELISYEQYF. This chain connects TRBV15 to TRBJ2-7, with D uncertain. V shed 0 bases and J shed 0 bases, with 6 bases lying between them. CDR3 length: 14 amino acids. CDR1 and CDR2 from the germline V gene are LNHNV and YYDKDF (reference sequence).

The chain employs TRBV7-9 and TRBJ2-3; 14 positions agree with TRBD2. Germline assignment: CDR1 SEHNR and CDR2 FQNEAQ (reference sequence). V lost 8 bases and J lost 4; bases outside the gene matches: 5. CDR3 length: 15 amino acids. The CDR3 region is CASGRLAGGPDTQYF. The CDR3 DNA follows: TGTGCCAGCGGTCGACTAGCGGGAGGGCCAGATACGCAGTATTTT. Combining the CDR3 with reference TRBV7-9 and TRBJ2-3 gives the whole variable domain DTGVSQNPRHKITKRGQNVTFRCDPISEHNRLYWYRQTLGQGPEFLTYFQNEAQLEKSRLLSDRFSAERPKGSFSTLEIQRTEQGDSAMYLCASGRLAGGPDTQYFGPGTRLTVL.